Given below is one TCR beta chain in context. Its antigen is not identified. In the PCR, 60 Vbeta and 13 Jbeta primers were used. TCRdb's table, derived via immunoSEQ multiplex PCR, lists solely in-frame clones and lacks some. The data hold 200,000 or so clones, with about three quarters observed a single time. These data come from a study of cytomegalovirus exposure and HLA in healthy donors. This CDR3 region has 13 residues. CDR1 MGHDK and CDR2 SYGVNS come from the germline V gene. V dropped 8 bases and J dropped 6 bases, with 14 bases sitting between them. Study-level points and caveats: For presence/absence analyses, sequencing depth was assumed to be roughly uniform across donors.

The origin of this receptor is a man between 35 and 55 years old in good health and CMV-seronegative. Sequenced: PBMCs. The J gene is TRBJ2-1, the V gene TRBV25-1; D is undetermined. The CDR3 loop is CASGDWLSNEQFF. Here the CDR3 DNA reads TGTGCCAGCGGAGATTGGTTGAGCAATGAGCAGTTCTTC.